The clone carrying this T cell receptor (beta chain) has a single count. These data belong to a study of control samples from healthy donors and cancer patients. V shed 0 bases and J 5 bases; nucleotides not matched to a gene: 4. This CDR3 is built from 14 residues. Per germline, CDR1 SGHRS and CDR2 YFSETQ. TCRdb's copy holds only in-frame clones and misses some; the assay was immunoSEQ multiplex PCR. The sample lists 150,000 or so clones, 90% to 95% seen once, with approximately 15% in the top ten. Sequenced input: PBMCs. The J gene is TRBJ1-1, the V gene TRBV5-1, with TRBD1 matching 7 bases. The receptor comes from a man aged 55 to 69 with colorectal cancer. CDR3: CASSLGQGGTEAFF. The CDR3 bases are TGCGCCAGCAGCTTGGGACAGGGCGGGACTGAAGCTTTCTTT.